These T cell receptor beta chains were read from a single sample in a study of beta chain features in type 1 diabetes. Some clones are missing from TCRdb's copy, which holds only in-frame ones; the method was immunoSEQ multiplex PCR. This sample yields 250,000 or so clones, of which around 68% are seen a single time; approximately 0.05% belongs to the top ten. Material for sequencing was naive CD4+ T cells from blood. All receptors come from a man aged 25-45 years in good health. Each CDR3 is given with its conserved first and last residue. D genes are given only for firm matches. Size tells how often a clone was seen (once, few, many) or the class of an expanded clone, and some rows leave it out.

V	J	size	D	CDR3	DNA
TRBV7-2	TRBJ2-1	NA	NA	CASSLDFTSEQFF	TGTGCCAGCAGCTTAGACTTCACGTCTGAGCAGTTCTTC
TRBV7-6	TRBJ2-5	NA	NA	CASSSEETQYF	TGTGCCAGCAGCTCCGAAGAGACCCAGTACTTC
TRBV20-1	TRBJ1-1	NA	NA	CSAINTEAFF	TGCAGTGCAATAAACACTGAAGCTTTCTTT
TRBV7-9	TRBJ2-7	NA	NA	CASSPRGLAVYEQYF	TGTGCCAGCAGCCCCAGGGGTCTAGCGGTCTACGAGCAGTACTTC
TRBV19	TRBJ1-5	NA	TRBD1	CASSTTGGGSNQPQHF	TGTGCCAGTAGTACTACAGGGGGCGGGAGCAATCAGCCCCAGCATTTT
TRBV28	TRBJ2-1	few	TRBD2	CASWALAGGDNEQFF	TGTGCCAGCTGGGCCCTAGCGGGAGGGGACAATGAGCAGTTCTTC
TRBV7-2	TRBJ2-5	NA	TRBD2	CASSLHGLAPETQYF	TGTGCCAGCAGTCTTCACGGACTAGCGCCAGAGACCCAGTACTTC
TRBV7-9	TRBJ1-3	NA	NA	CASSFGPSGNTIYF	TGTGCCAGCAGCTTCGGTCCCTCTGGAAACACCATATATTTT
TRBV30	TRBJ2-5	NA	TRBD2	CAWGQTSTRETQYF	TGTGCCTGGGGGCAGACTAGCACTCGAGAGACCCAGTACTTC
TRBV30	TRBJ2-1	NA	TRBD2	CAWSWTSGKGQFF	TGTGCCTGGAGTTGGACTAGCGGGAAGGGGCAGTTCTTC
TRBV7-6	TRBJ2-1	few	TRBD2	CASSPRLAGDNEQFF	TGTGCCAGCAGCCCCAGACTAGCGGGGGACAATGAGCAGTTCTTC
TRBV7-9	TRBJ2-7	NA	NA	CASSLRSGPYF	TGTGCCAGCAGCTTAAGGTCAGGTCCGTACTTC
TRBV7-2	TRBJ2-5	NA	NA	CASSLLGWAKETQYF	TGTGCCAGCAGCCTCCTCGGGTGGGCAAAAGAGACCCAGTACTTC
TRBV15	TRBJ2-3	NA	NA	CATSSGGQNTDTQYF	TGTGCCACCAGCAGTGGGGGGCAAAACACAGATACGCAGTATTTT
TRBV29-1	TRBJ2-3	NA	NA	CSVRYTDTQYF	TGCAGCGTCCGATACACAGATACGCAGTATTTT
TRBV11-2	TRBJ2-5	NA	NA	CASSFPPPLGTQYF	TGTGCCAGCAGCTTCCCTCCCCCACTGGGGACCCAGTACTTC
TRBV30	TRBJ1-2	NA	TRBD1	CAWRGTVNYGYTF	TGTGCCTGGAGAGGGACAGTGAACTATGGCTACACCTTC
TRBV12-5	TRBJ1-1	once	NA	CASGPRLGATEAFF	TGTGCTAGTGGTCCGCGGTTAGGGGCCACTGAAGCTTTCTTT
TRBV28	TRBJ2-7	few	NA	CASSLVEEQYF	TGTGCCAGCAGTTTAGTGGAGGAGCAGTACTTC
TRBV10-3	TRBJ2-1	NA	NA	CAIGGNNEQFF	TGTGCCATCGGGGGAAACAATGAGCAGTTCTTC
TRBV5-1	TRBJ2-2	NA	TRBD1	CASSLTGEATGELFF	TGCGCCAGCAGCCTGACAGGGGAGGCCACCGGGGAGCTGTTTTTT
TRBV2	TRBJ2-5	NA	NA	CASSPDLATQETQYF	TGTGCCAGCAGTCCCGATTTGGCCACCCAAGAGACCCAGTACTTC
TRBV9	TRBJ2-1	NA	TRBD1	CASSVGQGDVSYNEQFF	TGTGCCAGCAGCGTAGGACAGGGCGACGTCTCCTACAATGAGCAGTTCTTC
TRBV29-1	TRBJ2-3	few	NA	CSVEEGDTQYF	TGCAGCGTTGAAGAGGGGGATACGCAGTATTTT
TRBV28	TRBJ2-7	NA	TRBD1	CASSRSDRGPYEQYF	TGTGCCAGCAGTCGATCGGACAGGGGACCCTACGAGCAGTACTTC
TRBV18	TRBJ2-1	NA	NA	CASSPPMPGGGNEQFF	TGTGCCAGCTCACCACCTATGCCTGGAGGGGGGAATGAGCAGTTCTTC
TRBV29-1	TRBJ2-7	NA	NA	CSVVSGPGSYEQYF	TGCAGCGTAGTGAGCGGTCCGGGCTCCTACGAGCAGTACTTC
TRBV7-9	TRBJ2-7	NA	TRBD1	CASRLTGGDEQYF	TGTGCCAGCAGGCTTACAGGGGGCGACGAGCAGTACTTC
TRBV7-8	TRBJ2-3	NA	NA	CASSLLAGQDTQYF	TGTGCCAGCAGCTTACTGGCGGGGCAAGATACGCAGTATTTT
TRBV9	TRBJ2-7	NA	NA	CASSVSLRDYEQYF	TGTGCCAGCAGCGTAAGTTTGCGGGATTACGAGCAGTACTTC
TRBV11-2	TRBJ2-6	NA	NA	CASSLGISGANVLTF	TGTGCCAGCAGCTTGGGAATCTCTGGGGCCAACGTCCTGACTTTC
TRBV25-1	TRBJ2-1	NA	TRBD2	CASSHPGTKKNEQFF	TGTGCCAGCAGTCATCCCGGGACTAAGAAAAATGAGCAGTTCTTC
TRBV28	TRBJ1-5	NA	NA	CASSFRQPQHF	TGTGCCAGCAGTTTTCGGCAGCCCCAGCATTTT
TRBV15	TRBJ2-5	NA	TRBD1	CATSRAGQGQETQYF	TGTGCCACCAGCAGAGCCGGACAGGGACAAGAGACCCAGTACTTC
TRBV2	TRBJ2-6	NA	NA	CASRVPFLGRGDVLTF	TGTGCCAGCAGGGTCCCCTTCCTCGGCAGAGGGGACGTCCTGACTTTC
TRBV6-1	TRBJ1-1	NA	NA	CASSEGVGRAFF	TGTGCCAGCAGTGAAGGAGTAGGAAGAGCTTTCTTT
TRBV29-1	TRBJ1-6	NA	NA	CSVDGPVSSASSPLHF	TGCAGCGTTGACGGCCCGGTTTCCTCCGCTAGTTCACCCCTCCACTTT
TRBV29-1	TRBJ2-7	NA	TRBD1	CSVVGQGKQYF	TGCAGCGTTGTGGGACAGGGTAAGCAGTACTTC
TRBV29-1	TRBJ2-7	NA	TRBD2	CSVGGLAGLYEQYF	TGCAGCGTTGGGGGACTAGCGGGACTCTACGAGCAGTACTTC
TRBV20-1	TRBJ2-5	few	NA	CSATQETQYF	TGCAGTGCTACCCAAGAGACCCAGTACTTC
TRBV16	TRBJ2-7	NA	TRBD1	CASSPGQAAEQYF	TGTGCCAGCAGCCCTGGACAGGCCGCCGAGCAGTACTTC
TRBV10-3	TRBJ1-6	few	TRBD1	CAISEKTGTGSPLHF	TGTGCCATCAGTGAGAAGACAGGGACGGGTTCACCCCTCCACTTT
TRBV7-2	TRBJ2-4	NA	TRBD2	CASSPTSQGIQYF	TGTGCCAGCAGCCCGACTAGCCAGGGCATTCAGTACTTC
TRBV5-6	TRBJ2-7	NA	NA	CASSAILPGYEQYF	TGTGCCAGCAGCGCGATCCTTCCGGGATACGAGCAGTACTTC
TRBV30	TRBJ2-7	NA	NA	CAWTRGPYEQYF	TGTGCCTGGACAAGGGGACCCTACGAGCAGTACTTC
TRBV30	TRBJ2-7	NA	NA	CAWGFERPSYEQYF	TGTGCCTGGGGGTTTGAAAGACCCTCCTACGAGCAGTACTTC
TRBV7-2	TRBJ2-3	few	NA	CASSLASADTQYF	TGTGCCAGCAGCTTAGCTAGCGCGGATACGCAGTATTTT
TRBV4-3	TRBJ2-5	few	NA	CASSQGVSRETQYF	TGCGCCAGCAGCCAAGGAGTGAGTAGGGAGACCCAGTACTTC
TRBV30	TRBJ1-4	NA	NA	CAWNGIGQPEKLFF	TGTGCCTGGAATGGGATAGGGCAGCCAGAAAAACTGTTTTTT
TRBV1	TRBJ1-2	NA	NA	CTSSQDWGSQGDNGYTF	TGCACCAGCAGCCAAGATTGGGGTTCCCAGGGGGATAATGGCTACACCTTC
TRBV30	TRBJ2-5	NA	NA	CAWSAQTQETQYF	TGTGCCTGGAGTGCACAGACCCAAGAGACCCAGTACTTC
TRBV29-1	TRBJ1-2	NA	NA	CSVDWGTEGYTF	TGCAGCGTTGATTGGGGGACGGAGGGCTACACCTTC
TRBV6-6	TRBJ2-3	NA	NA	CASSYPDTQYF	TGTGCCAGCAGTTACCCTGATACGCAGTATTTT
TRBV7-2	TRBJ2-1	NA	TRBD1	CASSLLQGNEQFF	TGTGCCAGCAGTCTACTACAGGGGAATGAGCAGTTCTTC
TRBV30	TRBJ2-1	few	NA	CAWRSGKAYNEQFF	TGTGCCTGGCGATCGGGTAAGGCGTACAATGAGCAGTTCTTC
TRBV11-2	TRBJ1-2	NA	NA	CASSLAGRNSGSTYGYTF	TGTGCCAGCAGCTTAGCTGGACGTAACTCAGGGTCAACTTATGGCTACACCTTC
TRBV15	TRBJ2-5	few	NA	CATSRGHPQETQYF	TGTGCCACCAGCAGGGGACACCCACAAGAGACCCAGTACTTC
TRBV29-1	TRBJ1-5	NA	NA	CSVAPFQPQHF	TGCAGCGTAGCCCCGTTTCAGCCCCAGCATTTT